This T cell receptor beta chain derives from a study of blood T cell repertoires in COVID-19. Whole-study context: T cells, B-cell-depleted T cells, or PBMCs supplied cDNA or gDNA.

Germline CDR1 reads SGHNT; CDR2 reads YYREEE (reference sequence). The CDR3 consists of 16 residues. Trimming took 7 bases from V and 5 from J; bases not matched to a gene: 15. Sequencing was performed with immunoSEQ multiplex PCR; in TCRdb, only in-frame clones are kept and a portion is missing. In the table there are 280,000 or so clones, around 92% of which are singletons. What was sequenced was PBMCs or T cells enriched from blood (not recorded which). This TCR came from a woman between 45 and 60 years old who had been exposed to COVID-19. The chain employs TRBV5-4 and TRBJ2-7; 10 nucleotides agree with TRBD1. The CDR3 sequence: CASQDGAGQGKDEQYF. The CDR3 coding sequence is TGTGCCAGCCAGGACGGGGCGGGACAGGGGAAGGACGAGCAGTACTTC.